Listed here are 22 T cell receptor beta chains from one sample, sequenced in a study of CD8 T cells in ankylosing spondylitis listed by TCRdb under 2017. Library creation used 5' RACE. Reads for this sample came from an Illumina HiSeq 2500. TCRdb ran its own pipeline on the public reads, namely fastp trimming at Q25 and MiXCR clone calling, and kept in-frame beta chains. One record per CDR3 amino acid sequence lists the most common genes and DNA. The sample table holds approximately 100,000 distinct CDR3 sequences, of which over 6.5% were seen once. The ten most abundant clones make up roughly 9.9% of the sample. The sample consisted of blood, either unsorted or a sorted T cell fraction (not recorded which). These receptors originate from a male donor with ankylosing spondylitis or in good health (not recorded which).

The V and J genes are TRBV20-1 and TRBJ2-1, with 13 bases fitting TRBD2. Germline values: CDR1 DFQATT, CDR2 SNEGSKA (reference sequence). This CDR3 region has 14 residues. Trimming at V came to 5 bases and at J to 5 bases, leaving 3 bases not matched to a gene. The CDR3 DNA reads as TGCAGTGCTTGGACTAGCGGGAGTAACAATGAGCAGTTCTTC. Its protein product is CSAWTSGSNNEQFF.

V and J are TRBV7-2 and TRBJ1-1, with a tentative D call TRBD1 (5 bases). This CDR3 comprises 13 residues. Deletions cut 2 bases from V and 4 bases from J, with 8 bases between. CDR1 and CDR2 (germline): SGHTA, FQGNSA. The CDR3 bases are TGTGCCAGCAGCTTACGGGGGATCACTGAAGCTTTCTTT. This translates into CASSLRGITEAFF.

This clonotype was picked up many times. The chain is built from TRBV20-1 and TRBJ1-2; D ambiguous. Germline V gene lookup returns CDR1 DFQATT and CDR2 SNEGSKA (reference sequence). There are 13 residues in the CDR3. V gave up 1 base and J gave up 5 bases, with 11 bases separating them. CDR3 in amino acids: CSARVVQSYGYTF. In DNA, the CDR3 is TGCAGTGCTAGAGTGGTGCAATCTTATGGCTACACCTTC.

This clonotype was found many times. V usage is TRBV7-1 and J usage is TRBJ2-2; the match to TRBD1 covers 9 bases. TRBV7-1 is treated as an ORF (open reading frame) with a function not yet certain. V was pared by 3 bases and J by 7 bases, with 6 bases of the junction left unmatched. The length of the CDR3 is 15 residues. DNA for the CDR3: TGTGCCAGCAGCTCCAACAGGGGGCGGGTCGGGGAGCTGTTTTTT. Amino acid sequence: CASSSNRGRVGELFF.

The chain combines TRBV28 with TRBJ1-6; maybe TRBD1 (6 bases). The CDR3 sequence is 15 residues long. The V and J ends lost 4 bases and 10 bases respectively, with 17 bases between them. The germline CDR1 and CDR2 sequences are MDHEN and SYDVKM. DNA for the CDR3: TGTGCCAGCAGTTCCCCCACAGGGCTGGGATCACCCCTCCACTTT. It specifies CASSSPTGLGSPLHF.

J is TRBJ1-6 and V is TRBV7-9; no firm D call. CDR3 length: 15 residues. Germline CDR1 SEHNR, CDR2 FQNEAQ (reference sequence). Trimming stripped 4 bases from V and 8 bases from J, with 15 bases between. The chain's CDR3 is CASSSGSYSDSPLHF. The CDR3 DNA sequence: TGTGCCAGCAGCTCTGGGTCCTACTCCGATTCACCCCTCCACTTT.

The table lists this clonotype with many counts. The genes are TRBV27 and TRBJ2-7; D possibly matches TRBD1 or TRBD2 (5 bases each). The CDR3 sequence is 15 residues long. The ends were cut back, 5 bases at V and 0 bases at J, with 14 bases in the middle. In germline, CDR1 is MNHEY, CDR2 SMNVEV (reference sequence). The CDR3 sequence: CASSRGRRSSYEQYF. As DNA, the CDR3 is TGTGCCAGCAGTCGGGGACGTAGGTCCTCCTACGAGCAGTACTTC.

This clonotype was observed at least ten times. V is TRBV27 and J is TRBJ1-6; 10 bases are a match to TRBD1. There are 12 residues in the CDR3. Germline V gene sequence: CDR1 MNHEY, CDR2 SMNVEV (reference sequence). The J segment lost 10 bases and the V segment lost 10 bases, leaving 4 bases of the junction unmatched. CDR3 sequence reads: CATGTGDSPLHF. CDR3 DNA: TGTGCCACCGGGACAGGGGACTCACCCCTCCACTTT.

This clonotype appeared many times. This chain joins TRBV7-8 and TRBJ2-7; no clear D gene. The V end lost 0 bases, the J end lost 4 bases, and 7 bases lay between the germline ends. Germline CDR1 SGHVS, CDR2 FQNEAQ. The CDR3 contains 13 residues. In nucleotides, the CDR3 is TGTGCCAGCAGCTTAGCCCCGGATTACGAGCAGTACTTC. Amino acids: CASSLAPDYEQYF.

This clonotype was counted many times. The chain recombines TRBV5-1 with TRBJ2-6; 7 bases are a match to TRBD1. This CDR3 is 16 amino acids long. The junction had 6 bases not matched to a gene; V was cut back by 4 bases and J by 2 bases. The germline CDR1 and CDR2 sequences are SGHRS and YFSETQ. The CDR3 here is CASSPGQPAGANVLTF. The CDR3 nucleotides are TGCGCCAGCAGCCCGGGACAGCCAGCTGGGGCCAACGTCCTGACTTTC.

This clonotype was counted ten times or more. This chain's CDR3 is CASSPTRGHTGELFF. The CDR3 region has the DNA TGTGCCAGCAGCCCCACTAGGGGGCACACCGGGGAGCTGTTTTTT. This sequence joins TRBV7-9 and TRBJ2-2; 7 bases agree with TRBD1. CDR3 size: 15 residues. After removal of 5 bases from V and 3 bases from J, the junction contained 6 bases not matched to a gene. Germline assignment: CDR1 SEHNR and CDR2 FQNEAQ (reference sequence).

In its sample, this clonotype was seen many times. The chain links TRBV5-1 to TRBJ2-4; D is uncertain. This CDR3 is built from 14 residues. Germline V CDR1 and CDR2: SGHRS, YFSETQ. V lost 0 bases to trimming and J lost 7 bases, with 11 bases between them. The CDR3 is CASSLAGDTNIQYF. The CDR3 coding sequence is TGCGCCAGCAGCTTGGCAGGTGATACTAACATTCAGTACTTC.

There are many counts of this clonotype. The gene calls are TRBV6-2 or TRBV6-3 and TRBJ2-7, with D perhaps matching TRBD1 (5 bases). V gave up 4 bases and J gave up 3 bases, with 13 bases separating them. From germline, CDR1 is MNHEY and CDR2 SVGEGT. The CDR3 totals 14 residues. The DNA for the CDR3 is TGTGCCAGCAGTTCCGGGCAGGGCCTCTACGAGCAGTACTTC. The encoded protein is CASSSGQGLYEQYF.

There are many counts of this clonotype. This sequence joins TRBV27 and TRBJ2-7, with 7 bases lining up with TRBD1. The ends lost 3 bases at V and 3 bases at J; junction bases unmatched: 5. The CDR3 loop spans 14 amino acids. CDR1 is MNHEY and CDR2 is SMNVEV in the germline V gene (reference sequence). The chain's CDR3 is CASSFQGGYYEQYF. The DNA of the CDR3 is TGTGCCAGCAGTTTCCAAGGGGGCTACTACGAGCAGTACTTC.

This clonotype was seen many times. J is TRBJ2-5 and V is TRBV20-1; D may be TRBD1 or TRBD2 (5 bases each). V lost 6 bases to trimming and J lost 6 bases, with 17 bases between them. The germline V gene encodes CDR1 DFQATT and CDR2 SNEGSKA (reference sequence). The CDR3 consists of 13 residues. This CDR3 reads CSAEGESRKTQYF. CDR3 DNA sequence: TGCAGTGCCGAAGGGGAGAGCCGGAAGACCCAGTACTTC.

At least ten counts were recorded for this clonotype. V usage is TRBV7-2 and J usage is TRBJ2-7; no clear D gene. The germline CDR1 and CDR2 sequences are SGHTA and FQGNSA. V lost 2 bases, J lost 3 bases, and 11 bases lay in between. CDR3 size: 14 residues. The CDR3 coding sequence is TGTGCCAGCAGCTTACGGGTCACCCGCTACGAGCAGTACTTC. It codes for CASSLRVTRYEQYF.

Written as DNA, the CDR3 is TGTGCCAGCACCGACGGACAGGGGGGTTTGGTCACTGAAGCTTTCTTT. This encodes CASTDGQGGLVTEAFF. The rearrangement joins TRBV12-3 or TRBV12-4 to TRBJ1-1; TRBD1 matches 10 bases. The CDR3 is 16 amino acids. J was trimmed by 4 bases and V by 7 bases; bases with no gene match: 12.

The sample holds many counts of this clonotype. This sequence joins TRBV20-1 and TRBJ2-3; the D gene is possibly TRBD1 (6 bases). Germline values: CDR1 DFQATT, CDR2 SNEGSKA (reference sequence). The CDR3 has 13 residues. Trimming removed 6 bases from V and 2 bases from J, with 12 bases in between. The CDR3 sequence: CSAKPGATDTQYF. The CDR3 region has the DNA TGCAGTGCGAAACCAGGGGCCACAGATACGCAGTATTTT.

This clonotype has a count of ten or more. The chain joins TRBV12-3 or TRBV12-4 to TRBJ2-1; a possible D gene is TRBD1 (6 bases). CDR3 size: 14 residues. Trimming cost V 4 bases and J 1 base, with 8 bases left between them. The CDR3 sequence: CASSSTGSYNEQFF. The CDR3 bases are TGTGCCAGCAGTTCTACAGGGTCCTACAATGAGCAGTTCTTC.

The chain recombines TRBV20-1 with TRBJ1-1; no clear D gene. Germline values: CDR1 DFQATT, CDR2 SNEGSKA (reference sequence). This CDR3 spans 16 amino acids. The V and J ends lost 0 bases and 5 bases respectively, with 19 bases between them. The CDR3 DNA sequence: TGCAGTGCTAGAGATTGGAATCCGACCACGGAGACTGAAGCTTTCTTT. This encodes CSARDWNPTTETEAFF.

This clonotype was counted at least ten times. This rearrangement joins TRBV5-1 to TRBJ2-1; TRBD2 is a possible D gene (5 bases). Per germline, CDR1 SGHRS and CDR2 YFSETQ. The CDR3 spans 16 residues. The ends were cut back, 4 bases at V and 3 bases at J, with 17 bases in the middle. CDR3 loop: CASSRTSGANYNEQFF. The CDR3 DNA sequence: TGCGCCAGCAGCAGAACAAGCGGAGCAAACTACAATGAGCAGTTCTTC.

This clonotype was found many times. This rearrangement joins TRBV29-1 to TRBJ1-5, with a tentative D call TRBD1 (6 bases). Trimming pared 7 bases from V and 5 bases from J, leaving 15 bases between. The CDR3 extends over 13 amino acids. From germline, CDR1 is SQVTM and CDR2 ANQGSEA. The CDR3 region is CSAATGVHQPQHF. The CDR3, as DNA: TGCAGCGCCGCGACAGGAGTCCATCAGCCCCAGCATTTT.